A selection of T cell receptor beta chains follows, all from one sample in a study of T-cell memory formation after mild COVID-19. From the 5' RACE reads, TCRdb called clonotypes with MiXCR, one entry per CDR3 protein. The sample gives around 530,000 distinct CDR3 sequences, roughly 20% of which show up once; around 9.2% is in the top ten. Specimen: PBMCs or a T cell subset sorted from them (not recorded which). The origin of the receptors is an adult woman who had mild COVID-19 (a few samples of this study predate the infection). Cell type and time point are not known. Each CDR3 is given with its conserved first and last residue. Each record gives: D gene, clone size, V gene, J gene, CDR3 protein, CDR3 DNA. The D gene is left open where the match is weak. For some rows the clone size is stated as once, few or many, or as a class when expanded; others skip it.

d_call: .
clone_size: few
v_call: TRBV9
j_call: TRBJ1-1
cdr3_aa: CASSVAATGTEAFF
cdr3_nt: TGTGCCAGCAGCGTAGCTGCGACAGGTACTGAAGCTTTCTTT

d_call: TRBD1
clone_size: .
v_call: TRBV7-2
j_call: TRBJ2-7
cdr3_aa: CASSLDRYYEQYF
cdr3_nt: TGTGCCAGCAGCTTGGACAGGTACTACGAGCAGTACTTC

d_call: .
clone_size: few
v_call: TRBV2
j_call: TRBJ2-1
cdr3_aa: CASRDWESGEQFF
cdr3_nt: TGTGCCAGCAGGGACTGGGAGTCAGGGGAGCAGTTCTTC

d_call: .
clone_size: .
v_call: TRBV5-4
j_call: TRBJ1-2
cdr3_aa: CASSFEEGDYGYTF
cdr3_nt: TGTGCCAGCAGCTTCGAGGAGGGGGACTATGGCTACACCTTC

d_call: .
clone_size: .
v_call: TRBV12-3/TRBV12-4
j_call: TRBJ1-1
cdr3_aa: CASTLLLGGTEAFF
cdr3_nt: TGTGCCAGCACCCTTCTCTTGGGGGGGACTGAAGCTTTCTTT

d_call: TRBD1
clone_size: many
v_call: TRBV5-1
j_call: TRBJ1-2
cdr3_aa: CASSPGTGDGYTF
cdr3_nt: TGTGCCAGCAGCCCCGGGACAGGGGATGGCTACACCTTC

d_call: TRBD1
clone_size: .
v_call: TRBV25-1
j_call: TRBJ2-7
cdr3_aa: CASSATSPGQATYEQYF
cdr3_nt: TGTGCCAGCAGTGCCACCTCGCCGGGACAGGCGACCTACGAGCAGTACTTC

d_call: .
clone_size: few
v_call: TRBV4-1
j_call: TRBJ2-3
cdr3_aa: CASSQERIDTQYF
cdr3_nt: TGCGCCAGCAGCCAAGAGAGGATAGATACGCAGTATTTT

d_call: .
clone_size: few
v_call: TRBV7-3
j_call: TRBJ2-1
cdr3_aa: CASSLSTRPFNEQFF
cdr3_nt: TGTGCCAGCAGCTTAAGTACTCGTCCTTTCAATGAGCAGTTCTTC

d_call: .
clone_size: many
v_call: TRBV12-3/TRBV12-4
j_call: TRBJ2-2
cdr3_aa: CASSLFAGTNTGELFF
cdr3_nt: TGTGCCAGCAGTTTATTTGCGGGGACGAACACCGGGGAGCTGTTTTTT

d_call: .
clone_size: few
v_call: TRBV30
j_call: TRBJ2-3
cdr3_aa: CAWSVMADTQYF
cdr3_nt: TGTGCCTGGAGTGTTATGGCAGATACGCAGTATTTT

d_call: .
clone_size: few
v_call: TRBV24-1
j_call: TRBJ2-7
cdr3_aa: CATSASGRSYEQYF
cdr3_nt: TGTGCCACCAGTGCCTCGGGACGGAGCTACGAGCAGTACTTC

d_call: TRBD2
clone_size: few
v_call: TRBV7-2
j_call: TRBJ2-1
cdr3_aa: CASSSSAGANGNYNEQFF
cdr3_nt: TGTGCCAGCAGCTCGTCAGCGGGGGCCAATGGGAACTACAATGAGCAGTTCTTC

d_call: TRBD2
clone_size: few
v_call: TRBV7-9
j_call: TRBJ2-5
cdr3_aa: CASSGLAGGPPETQYF
cdr3_nt: TGTGCCAGCAGCGGACTAGCGGGGGGGCCACCGGAGACCCAGTACTTC

d_call: .
clone_size: .
v_call: TRBV7-9
j_call: TRBJ2-7
cdr3_aa: CASSLSRDSYEQYF
cdr3_nt: TGTGCCAGCAGCTTATCCCGGGATTCCTACGAGCAGTACTTC

d_call: TRBD2
clone_size: .
v_call: TRBV9
j_call: TRBJ2-3
cdr3_aa: CASSVALASGTSTDTQYF
cdr3_nt: TGTGCCAGCAGCGTAGCTCTGGCTAGCGGGACCAGCACAGATACGCAGTATTTT

d_call: TRBD1
clone_size: .
v_call: TRBV12-3/TRBV12-4
j_call: TRBJ1-5
cdr3_aa: CASSIQGIRQNQPQHF
cdr3_nt: TGTGCCAGCAGTATACAGGGGATCAGGCAAAATCAGCCCCAGCATTTT

d_call: TRBD2
clone_size: few
v_call: TRBV7-8
j_call: TRBJ2-1
cdr3_aa: CASSLDSGVYNEQFF
cdr3_nt: TGTGCCAGCAGCCTAGATAGCGGGGTATACAATGAGCAGTTCTTC

d_call: TRBD2
clone_size: few
v_call: TRBV19
j_call: TRBJ2-1
cdr3_aa: CASNAGTSGYNEQFF
cdr3_nt: TGTGCCAGTAATGCCGGGACTAGCGGCTACAATGAGCAGTTCTTC

d_call: .
clone_size: .
v_call: TRBV6-2/TRBV6-3
j_call: TRBJ1-2
cdr3_aa: CASSRGTAYGYTF
cdr3_nt: TGTGCCAGCAGTCGCGGGACGGCCTATGGCTACACCTTC

d_call: .
clone_size: .
v_call: TRBV20-1
j_call: TRBJ1-5
cdr3_aa: CSARPTGKGQPQHF
cdr3_nt: TGCAGTGCTAGACCTACAGGGAAGGGTCAGCCCCAGCATTTT

d_call: TRBD2
clone_size: many
v_call: TRBV7-6
j_call: TRBJ2-2
cdr3_aa: CASSTGLAGGPNGELFF
cdr3_nt: TGTGCCAGCAGCACCGGACTAGCGGGGGGGCCAAACGGGGAGCTGTTTTTT

d_call: .
clone_size: once
v_call: TRBV30
j_call: TRBJ1-2
cdr3_aa: CAWRGPLRPSGYTF
cdr3_nt: TGTGCCTGGCGGGGACCCCTGAGGCCCTCTGGCTACACCTTC

d_call: TRBD1
clone_size: few
v_call: TRBV11-2
j_call: TRBJ2-1
cdr3_aa: CASSTTGTGVNEQFF
cdr3_nt: TGTGCCAGCAGCACCACCGGGACAGGGGTTAATGAGCAGTTCTTC

d_call: .
clone_size: .
v_call: TRBV4-1
j_call: TRBJ2-5
cdr3_aa: CASSQVRSGKETQYF
cdr3_nt: TGCGCCAGCAGCCAAGTTCGGTCCGGGAAAGAGACCCAGTACTTC

d_call: .
clone_size: .
v_call: TRBV20-1
j_call: TRBJ2-7
cdr3_aa: CSARRGLAYEQYF
cdr3_nt: TGCAGTGCTAGACGCGGGTTGGCGTACGAGCAGTACTTC

d_call: TRBD2
clone_size: .
v_call: TRBV13
j_call: TRBJ2-5
cdr3_aa: CASSWEASGETQYF
cdr3_nt: TGTGCCAGCAGCTGGGAGGCTAGCGGAGAGACCCAGTACTTC

d_call: .
clone_size: .
v_call: TRBV12-3/TRBV12-4
j_call: TRBJ1-4
cdr3_aa: CASSFGGRKATNEKLFF
cdr3_nt: TGTGCCAGCAGTTTCGGGGGGCGGAAGGCAACTAATGAAAAACTGTTTTTT

d_call: .
clone_size: .
v_call: TRBV11-3
j_call: TRBJ2-5
cdr3_aa: CASSIIQETQYF
cdr3_nt: TGTGCCAGCAGCATAATCCAAGAGACCCAGTACTTC

d_call: TRBD1
clone_size: .
v_call: TRBV27
j_call: TRBJ2-1
cdr3_aa: CASNDRDRVNEQFF
cdr3_nt: TGTGCCAGCAACGATCGGGACAGAGTCAATGAGCAGTTCTTC

d_call: .
clone_size: many
v_call: TRBV7-7
j_call: TRBJ2-1
cdr3_aa: CASSLGPSYEQFF
cdr3_nt: TGTGCCAGCAGCTTGGGACCCTCCTATGAGCAGTTCTTC

d_call: .
clone_size: .
v_call: TRBV9
j_call: TRBJ1-4
cdr3_aa: CASSPQSAVGEKLFF
cdr3_nt: TGTGCCAGCAGCCCCCAGTCGGCAGTTGGTGAAAAACTGTTTTTT

d_call: .
clone_size: .
v_call: TRBV18
j_call: TRBJ2-3
cdr3_aa: CASSPERSDTQYF
cdr3_nt: TGTGCCAGCTCCCCGGAACGTTCAGATACGCAGTATTTT

d_call: .
clone_size: .
v_call: TRBV5-6
j_call: TRBJ2-1
cdr3_aa: CASSSLTLPYNEQFF
cdr3_nt: TGTGCCAGCAGCTCCCTTACTCTCCCCTACAATGAGCAGTTCTTC

d_call: .
clone_size: few
v_call: TRBV18
j_call: TRBJ1-1
cdr3_aa: CASSPLGGIRVDTEAFF
cdr3_nt: TGTGCCAGCTCACCACTCGGGGGTATTAGGGTCGACACTGAAGCTTTCTTT

d_call: .
clone_size: few
v_call: TRBV15
j_call: TRBJ2-5
cdr3_aa: CATSSFGAGETQYF
cdr3_nt: TGTGCCACCAGCAGTTTCGGGGCTGGCGAGACCCAGTACTTC

d_call: .
clone_size: .
v_call: TRBV28
j_call: TRBJ2-4
cdr3_aa: CASSYQGTKNIQYF
cdr3_nt: TGTGCCAGCAGTTACCAGGGAACCAAAAACATTCAGTACTTC

d_call: TRBD2
clone_size: .
v_call: TRBV11-2
j_call: TRBJ2-7
cdr3_aa: CASSSPGRSGRTLGEQYF
cdr3_nt: TGTGCCAGCAGCTCCCCCGGGAGGAGCGGGAGGACTTTGGGCGAGCAGTACTTC

d_call: .
clone_size: .
v_call: TRBV13
j_call: TRBJ2-1
cdr3_aa: CASSTRGGREQFF
cdr3_nt: TGTGCCAGCAGCACCCGAGGGGGGCGCGAGCAGTTCTTC

d_call: .
clone_size: .
v_call: TRBV7-2
j_call: TRBJ1-5
cdr3_aa: CASSLGRGGGWQPQHF
cdr3_nt: TGTGCCAGCAGCTTAGGCCGCGGGGGGGGCTGGCAGCCCCAGCATTTT

d_call: .
clone_size: .
v_call: TRBV7-9
j_call: TRBJ2-5
cdr3_aa: CASTLPTETQYF
cdr3_nt: TGTGCCAGCACCCTCCCCACGGAGACCCAGTACTTC

d_call: .
clone_size: .
v_call: TRBV5-5
j_call: TRBJ1-6
cdr3_aa: CASSLSRPGYSPLHF
cdr3_nt: TGTGCCAGCAGCTTGTCCAGGCCAGGGTATTCACCCCTCCACTTT

d_call: .
clone_size: .
v_call: TRBV5-5
j_call: TRBJ2-7
cdr3_aa: CASSRREGPYEQYF
cdr3_nt: TGTGCCAGCAGCCGTCGAGAGGGCCCCTACGAGCAGTACTTC

d_call: .
clone_size: .
v_call: TRBV20-1
j_call: TRBJ2-5
cdr3_aa: CSARAPLWRRIEKETQYF
cdr3_nt: TGCAGTGCTAGAGCCCCACTTTGGCGGAGAATTGAAAAAGAGACCCAGTACTTC

d_call: TRBD2
clone_size: few
v_call: TRBV24-1
j_call: TRBJ2-1
cdr3_aa: CATSDLAGGWTNEQFF
cdr3_nt: TGTGCCACCAGTGACTTAGCGGGGGGCTGGACCAATGAGCAGTTCTTC

d_call: .
clone_size: .
v_call: TRBV6-6
j_call: TRBJ2-1
cdr3_aa: CASSYSRDEQFF
cdr3_nt: TGTGCCAGCAGTTACTCGAGGGATGAGCAGTTCTTC

d_call: TRBD1
clone_size: .
v_call: TRBV20-1
j_call: TRBJ1-5
cdr3_aa: CSAFRDRGMLVQHF
cdr3_nt: TGCAGTGCGTTCCGGGACAGGGGGATGTTAGTCCAGCATTTT

d_call: .
clone_size: few
v_call: TRBV5-1
j_call: TRBJ1-1
cdr3_aa: CASSPDSGVNTEAFF
cdr3_nt: TGCGCCAGCAGCCCAGATTCAGGGGTGAACACTGAAGCTTTCTTT

d_call: TRBD2
clone_size: once
v_call: TRBV3-1
j_call: TRBJ2-7
cdr3_aa: CASSSLGGYSGEQYF
cdr3_nt: TGTGCCAGCAGCTCCCTCGGGGGGTACTCCGGGGAGCAGTACTTC

d_call: TRBD2
clone_size: many
v_call: TRBV15
j_call: TRBJ2-5
cdr3_aa: CATSRAQAGGPETQYF
cdr3_nt: TGTGCCACCAGCAGAGCGCAAGCGGGGGGGCCAGAGACCCAGTACTTC

d_call: .
clone_size: .
v_call: TRBV18
j_call: TRBJ2-2
cdr3_aa: CASSPGQGAGNTGELFFF
cdr3_nt: .

d_call: .
clone_size: .
v_call: TRBV6-5
j_call: TRBJ2-5
cdr3_aa: CASSPGPGRSGEETQYF
cdr3_nt: TGTGCCAGCAGCCCCGGTCCGGGACGGAGTGGCGAAGAGACCCAGTACTTC

d_call: .
clone_size: .
v_call: TRBV20-1
j_call: TRBJ1-4
cdr3_aa: CSALAGRNEKLFF
cdr3_nt: TGCAGTGCCCTTGCCGGGCGCAATGAAAAACTGTTTTTT

d_call: .
clone_size: .
v_call: TRBV7-2
j_call: TRBJ2-7
cdr3_aa: CASSLMPGSSYEQYF
cdr3_nt: TGTGCCAGCAGCTTAATGCCAGGGAGCTCCTACGAGCAGTACTTC

d_call: .
clone_size: .
v_call: TRBV4-2
j_call: TRBJ2-7
cdr3_aa: CASSQARESSYEQYF
cdr3_nt: TGTGCCAGCAGCCAAGCCAGAGAGAGCTCCTACGAGCAGTACTTC